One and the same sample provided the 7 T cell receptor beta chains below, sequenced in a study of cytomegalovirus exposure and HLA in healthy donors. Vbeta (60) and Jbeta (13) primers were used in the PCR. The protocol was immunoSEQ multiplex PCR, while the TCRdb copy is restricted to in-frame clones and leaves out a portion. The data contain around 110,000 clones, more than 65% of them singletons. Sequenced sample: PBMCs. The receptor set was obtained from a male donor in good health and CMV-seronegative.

The CDR3 nucleotides read TGTGCCAGCAGTCCTAACAGGGGTCTTAACACTGAAGCTTTCTTT. It yields the protein CASSPNRGLNTEAFF. The chain is built from TRBV14 and TRBJ1-1, with 7 bases lining up with TRBD1. V gave up 6 bases and J gave up 2 bases; unmatched junction bases: 9. This CDR3 spans 15 amino acids. Germline assignment: CDR1 SGHDN and CDR2 FVKESK.

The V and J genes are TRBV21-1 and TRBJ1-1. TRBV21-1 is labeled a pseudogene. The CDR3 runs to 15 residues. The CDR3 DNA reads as TGTGCCAGCAGCAACGGGGGGCGTTGTAACACTGAAGCTTTCTTT. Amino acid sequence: CASSNGGRCNTEAFF.

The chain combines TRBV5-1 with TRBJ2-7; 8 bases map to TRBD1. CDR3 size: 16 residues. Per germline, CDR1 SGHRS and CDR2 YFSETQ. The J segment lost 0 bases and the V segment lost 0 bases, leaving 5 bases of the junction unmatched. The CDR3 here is CASSLGRQGSSYEQYF. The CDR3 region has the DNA TGCGCCAGCAGCTTGGGCAGACAGGGGAGCTCCTACGAGCAGTACTTC. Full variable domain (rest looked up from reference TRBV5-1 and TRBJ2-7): KAGVTQTPRYLIKTRGQQVTLSCSPISGHRSVSWYQQTPGQGLQFLFEYFSETQRNKGNFPGRFSGRQFSNSRSEMNVSTLELGDSALYLCASSLGRQGSSYEQYFGPGTRLTVT.

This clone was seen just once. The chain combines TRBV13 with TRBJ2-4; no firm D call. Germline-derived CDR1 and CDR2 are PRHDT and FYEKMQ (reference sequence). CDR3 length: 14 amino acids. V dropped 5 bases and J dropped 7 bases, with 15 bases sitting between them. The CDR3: CASSPTSAGNIQYF. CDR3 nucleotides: TGTGCCAGCAGCCCAACCAGCGCCGGGAACATTCAGTACTTC.

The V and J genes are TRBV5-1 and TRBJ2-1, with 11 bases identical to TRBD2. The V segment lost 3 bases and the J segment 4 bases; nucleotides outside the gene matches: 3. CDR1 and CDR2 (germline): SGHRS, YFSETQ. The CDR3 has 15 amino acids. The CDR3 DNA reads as TGCGCCAGCAGCTCCGGACTAGCGGGTTACAATGAGCAGTTCTTC. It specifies CASSSGLAGYNEQFF.

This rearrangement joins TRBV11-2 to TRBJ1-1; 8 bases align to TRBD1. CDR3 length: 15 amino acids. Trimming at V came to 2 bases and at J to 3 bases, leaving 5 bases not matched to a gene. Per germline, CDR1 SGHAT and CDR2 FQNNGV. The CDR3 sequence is CASSLIGRGHTEAFF. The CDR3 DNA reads TGTGCCAGCAGCTTAATTGGCAGGGGGCACACTGAAGCTTTCTTT.

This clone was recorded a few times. CDR3 sequence: CASSEAAGNSYNEQFF. The CDR3 DNA is TGTGCCAGCAGTGAAGCTGCCGGGAACTCCTACAATGAGCAGTTCTTC. The chain joins TRBV6-1 to TRBJ2-1; a weak D match, TRBD2 (5 bases). Deletions cut 0 bases from V and 0 bases from J, with 9 bases between. This CDR3 contains 16 residues. CDR1 MNHNS and CDR2 SASEGT come from the germline V gene.